The clone carrying this T cell receptor beta chain was observed many times. Its antigen is not identified. This record belongs to a study of CD8 T cells in ankylosing spondylitis. Overall study results and limits: Reactive arthritis synovial fluid and blood previously showed some of these motif variants. Characteristic, it appeared, of ankylosing spondylitis blood was a TCR beta motif of 7 or 8 highly homologous variants. Disease-associated clonotypes exhibited CD8+ identity and were relatively infrequent in peripheral blood. Enrichment of disease-linked clones was reportedly significant in matched ankylosing spondylitis synovial fluid.

Scientists made TCR beta libraries using quantitative 5'-RACE with molecular barcodes. TCRdb analysed the 5' RACE reads with MiXCR anew, one entry per CDR3 protein. The table has fewer than 550,000 distinct CDR3 sequences, roughly 5% seen once. V shed 5 bases and J 9 bases; nucleotides not matched to a gene: 4. CDR1 and CDR2 from the germline V gene are SEHNR and FQNEAQ (reference sequence). The CDR3 has 14 residues. The sequence was obtained from a male donor with ankylosing spondylitis. The chain joins TRBV7-9 to TRBJ2-1; TRBD2 matches 13 bases. Input material: blood, either unsorted or a sorted T cell fraction (not recorded which). CDR3 DNA: TGTGCCAGCAGCCGGACTAGCGGGAGTATTGAGCAGTTCTTC. Translated: CASSRTSGSIEQFF.